This T cell receptor (beta chain) came from a study of T-cell memory formation after mild COVID-19. General observations from the study: Mainly in CM and EM were contracting CD4+ clones; CD8+ were in EMRA. Whereas later expanders leaned CD4+, clones contracting day 15 to 85 showed a balanced CD4/CD8 makeup.

CDR3 size: 16 residues. J gave up 0 bases and V 9 bases, and 9 bases lay outside the gene matches. The germline CDR1 and CDR2 sequences are SGHKS and YYEKEE (reference sequence). Notes on this clonotype: Its antigen is unknown.

TCRdb analysed the 5' RACE reads with MiXCR anew, one entry per CDR3 protein. The sample includes some 120,000 distinct CDR3 sequences, approximately 6.3% of them seen just once. Sequenced sample: PBMCs or a T cell subset sorted from them (not recorded which). The sequence was collected from an adult woman who had mild COVID-19 (a few samples of this study predate the infection). Cell type and time point are not known. The rearrangement links TRBV5-5 to TRBJ2-6; 7 bases align to TRBD1. The CDR3 DNA follows: TGTGCCACCACCCCACGACAGGGCTCTGGGGCCAACGTCCTGACTTTC. It encodes CATTPRQGSGANVLTF. Together with reference TRBV5-5 and TRBJ2-6, the CDR3 gives the full variable domain: DAGVTQSPTHLIKTRGQQVTLRCSPISGHKSVSWYQQVLGQGPQFIFQYYEKEERGRGNFPDRFSARQFPNYSSELNVNALLLGDSALYLCATTPRQGSGANVLTFGAGSRLTVL.